This TCR beta chain was observed in a study of cytomegalovirus exposure and HLA in healthy donors. A remark on this clone: The antigen is not known. Other DNA sequences in the same sample also yield this CDR3.

The PCR had 60 Vbeta and 13 Jbeta primers. Sequenced by immunoSEQ multiplex PCR; TCRdb stores in-frame clones only, minus some. The sample lists about 150,000 clones, less than 90% seen once, with around 0.41% in the top ten. General study results and limits: An analysis done earlier found most TCR beta V segments productive about 87% or about 30% of the time.

This receptor was taken from a boy younger than 10 in good health and CMV-seronegative. Sequencing used PBMCs.

The CDR3: CASIGTGNTEAFF. The CDR3 nucleotides are TGTGCCAGCATTGGGACAGGCAACACTGAAGCTTTCTTT. The chain carries TRBV14 and TRBJ1-1; the match to TRBD1 covers 8 bases. Germline V CDR1 and CDR2: SGHDN, FVKESK. There are 13 residues in the CDR3. V was pared by 7 bases and J by 2 bases, with 3 bases of the junction left unmatched.